Shown below are 4 T cell receptor beta chains from a single sample sequenced in a study of T cell responses to AZD1222 COVID-19 vaccine. The protocol was immunoSEQ multiplex PCR, while the TCRdb copy is restricted to in-frame clones and leaves out a portion. Among roughly 81,000 clones listed, 75% to 90% were seen once. The sample was peripheral blood, taken on day 0 of AZD1222 vaccination. These receptors all come from an adult in good health.

The chain has TRBV5-6 and TRBJ1-1, with TRBD1 matching over 8 bases. Trimming took 3 bases from V and 4 from J; bases not matched to a gene: 5. There are 14 residues in the CDR3. The germline V gene encodes CDR1 SGHDT and CDR2 YYEEEE. The CDR3 protein is CASSWPQGATEAFF. The DNA of the CDR3 is TGTGCCAGCAGCTGGCCCCAGGGGGCCACTGAAGCTTTCTTT. Filled out from reference TRBV5-6 and TRBJ1-1, the complete variable domain reads DAGVTQSPTHLIKTRGQQVTLRCSPKSGHDTVSWYQQALGQGPQFIFQYYEEEERQRGNFPDRFSGHQFPNYSSELNVNALLLGDSALYLCASSWPQGATEAFFGQGTRLTVV.

This chain uses TRBV19 with TRBJ1-1; tentative D call: TRBD1 (6 bases). This CDR3 is built from 15 residues. Germline V CDR1 and CDR2: LNHDA, SQIVND (reference sequence). Trimming left V 6 bases short and J 11 bases short, with 25 bases between. The CDR3 loop reads CASRQGKGGIGRAFF. In DNA, the CDR3 is TGTGCCAGTAGACAAGGGAAAGGGGGTATAGGCCGGGCTTTCTTT.

The chain is built from TRBV18 and TRBJ1-2, with a weak D call TRBD1 (5 bases). V lost 1 base and J 1 base, leaving 16 bases between the germline ends. This CDR3 region has 17 residues. The germline CDR1 and CDR2 sequences are KGHSH and LQKENI. The CDR3, as DNA: TGTGCCAGCTCACCACAGGTTTCGACAGATGTTAACTATGGCTACACCTTC. Residues: CASSPQVSTDVNYGYTF. Supplemented by reference TRBV18 and TRBJ1-2, the full variable domain reads NAGVMQNPRHLVRRRGQEARLRCSPMKGHSHVYWYRQLPEEGLKFMVYLQKENIIDESGMPKERFSAEFPKEGPSILRIQQVVRGDSAAYFCASSPQVSTDVNYGYTFGSGTRLTVV.

J is TRBJ2-7 and V is TRBV21-1; TRBD2 is the table's D call and was not checked against the DNA. TRBV21-1 is assigned pseudogene status. This CDR3 region has 16 residues. The DNA for the CDR3 is TGTGCCAGCAGCAAAGTCGGAGGCGTAGGCTCCTACGAGCAGTACTTC. Protein: CASSKVGGVGSYEQYF.